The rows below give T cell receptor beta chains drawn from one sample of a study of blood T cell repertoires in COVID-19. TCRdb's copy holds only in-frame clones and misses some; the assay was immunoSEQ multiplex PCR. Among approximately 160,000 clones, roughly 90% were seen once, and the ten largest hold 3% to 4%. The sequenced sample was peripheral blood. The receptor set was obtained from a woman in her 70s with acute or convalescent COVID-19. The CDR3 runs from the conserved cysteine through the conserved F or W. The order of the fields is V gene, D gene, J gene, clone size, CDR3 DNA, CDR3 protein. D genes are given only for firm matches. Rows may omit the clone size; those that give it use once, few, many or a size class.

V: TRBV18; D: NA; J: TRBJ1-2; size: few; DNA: TGTGCCAGCTCACCGACAGTGGAACCCTATGGCTACACCTTC; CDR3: CASSPTVEPYGYTF
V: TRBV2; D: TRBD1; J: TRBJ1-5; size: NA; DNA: TGTGCCAGCAGTCCCCTAAGACAGGGACAGCCCCAGCATTTT; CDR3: CASSPLRQGQPQHF
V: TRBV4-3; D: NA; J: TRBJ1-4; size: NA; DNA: TGCGCCAGCAGCCAAGATCGATGGGCTGCGGGGGAAAAACTGTTTTTT; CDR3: CASSQDRWAAGEKLFF
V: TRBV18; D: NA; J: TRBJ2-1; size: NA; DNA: TGTGCCAGCTCACCACCTAGTCTTCGAGGGCCCTACAATGAGCAGTTCTTC; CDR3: CASSPPSLRGPYNEQFF
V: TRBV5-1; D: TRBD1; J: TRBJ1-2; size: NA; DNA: TGCGCCAGCAGCTTGGATCAGGGGGACTATGGCTACACCTTC; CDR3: CASSLDQGDYGYTF
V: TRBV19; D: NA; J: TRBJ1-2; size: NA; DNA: TGTGCAAGTTCCGGGTGGGGAGGCGACCGCTATGGCTACACCTTC; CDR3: CASSGWGGDRYGYTF
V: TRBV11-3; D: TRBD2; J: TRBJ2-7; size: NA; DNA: TGTGCCAGCAGCTCTAGCGGATACGAGCAGTACTTC; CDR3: CASSSSGYEQYF
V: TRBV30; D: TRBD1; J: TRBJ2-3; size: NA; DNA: TGTGCCTGGGGACCGGGACAGGGGCAAAACACAGATACGCAGTATTTT; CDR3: CAWGPGQGQNTDTQYF
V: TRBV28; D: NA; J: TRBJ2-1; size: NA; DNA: TGTGCCAGCAGTCACAGGGACAATGAGCAGTTCTTC; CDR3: CASSHRDNEQFF
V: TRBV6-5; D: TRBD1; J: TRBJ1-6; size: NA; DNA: TGTGCCAGCAGGAACAGGGGGCCGGCTAATTCACCCCTCCACTTT; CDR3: CASRNRGPANSPLHF
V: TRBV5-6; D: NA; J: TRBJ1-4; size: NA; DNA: TGTGCCAGCAGCCCGAAGGACAGAAGAGGTGAAAAACTGTTTTTT; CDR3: CASSPKDRRGEKLFF
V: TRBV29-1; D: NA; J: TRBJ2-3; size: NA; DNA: TGCAGCGTTGGACTCCGCACAGATACGCAGTATTTT; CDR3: CSVGLRTDTQYF
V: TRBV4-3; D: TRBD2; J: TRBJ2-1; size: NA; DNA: TGCGCCAGCAGCCAAGAAGGCCCCAGCGGGGGGGCTTTTCCTGAGCAGTTCTTC; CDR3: CASSQEGPSGGAFPEQFF
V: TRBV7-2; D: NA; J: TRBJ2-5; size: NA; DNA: TGTGCCAGCAGCTGGGTCCAATGGGAGGCCCAGTACTTC; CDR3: CASSWVQWEAQYF
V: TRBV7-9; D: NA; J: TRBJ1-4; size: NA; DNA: TGTGCCAGCAGCAATAGACAGAGGACTGAAAAACTGTTTTTT; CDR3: CASSNRQRTEKLFF
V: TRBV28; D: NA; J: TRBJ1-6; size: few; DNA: TGTGCCGGGGGGGGAGGGGCGAATTCACCCCTCCACTTT; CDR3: CAGGGGANSPLHF
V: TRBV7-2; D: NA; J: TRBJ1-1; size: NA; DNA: TGTGCCAGCAGCTCTTCTGGGGGCTATGTCACTGAAGCTTTCTTT; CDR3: CASSSSGGYVTEAFF
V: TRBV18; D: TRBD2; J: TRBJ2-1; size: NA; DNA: TGTGCCAGCTCACCATCTTTACGGGAGGCCGGGGAGCAGTTCTTC; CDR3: CASSPSLREAGEQFF
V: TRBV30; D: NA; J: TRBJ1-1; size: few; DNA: TGTGCCTGGAGTGTTTCGTCCCGCACTGAAGCTTTCTTT; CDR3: CAWSVSSRTEAFF
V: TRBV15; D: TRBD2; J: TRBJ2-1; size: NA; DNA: TGTGCCACCAGGCCCTCACAGGGACTAGCGGGAGTCAATGAGCAGTTCTTC; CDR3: CATRPSQGLAGVNEQFF
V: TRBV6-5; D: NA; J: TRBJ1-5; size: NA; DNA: TGTGCCAGCAGTTACGACAGCCTACAGAGCAATCAGCCCCAGCATTTT; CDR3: CASSYDSLQSNQPQHF
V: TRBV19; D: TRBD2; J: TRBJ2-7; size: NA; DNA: TGTGCCAGTAGCCCTGGGGGGGGGTCGTACGAGCAGTACTTC; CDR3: CASSPGGGSYEQYF
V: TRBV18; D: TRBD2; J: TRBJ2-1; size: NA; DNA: TGTGCCAGCTCACCATTGGGGGAGGGCCGCGATGAGCAGTTCTTC; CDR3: CASSPLGEGRDEQFF
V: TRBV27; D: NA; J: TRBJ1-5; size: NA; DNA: TGTGCCAGCAGGTGGACCGGGACATTTCATAGCAATCAGCCCCAGCATTTT; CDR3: CASRWTGTFHSNQPQHF
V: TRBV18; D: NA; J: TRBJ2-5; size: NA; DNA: TGTGCCAGCTCAGCCCGCGGGGCGCAAGAGACCCAGTACTTC; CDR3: CASSARGAQETQYF
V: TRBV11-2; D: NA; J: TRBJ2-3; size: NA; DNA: TGTGCCAGCAGCTTTGACAGTCGTACGGCAGATACGCAGTATTTT; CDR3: CASSFDSRTADTQYF